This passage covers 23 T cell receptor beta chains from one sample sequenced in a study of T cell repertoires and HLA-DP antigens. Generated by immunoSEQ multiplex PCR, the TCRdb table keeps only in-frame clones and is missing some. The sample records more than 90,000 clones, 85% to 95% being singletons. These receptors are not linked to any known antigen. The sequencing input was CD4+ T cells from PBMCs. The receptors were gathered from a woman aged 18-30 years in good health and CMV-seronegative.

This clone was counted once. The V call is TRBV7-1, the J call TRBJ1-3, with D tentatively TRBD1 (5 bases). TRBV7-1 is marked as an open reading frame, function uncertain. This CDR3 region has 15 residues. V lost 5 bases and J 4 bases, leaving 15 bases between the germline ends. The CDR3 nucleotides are TGTGCCAGCAGCCTCGCAGGGATTTCAGGAAACACCATATATTTT. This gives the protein CASSLAGISGNTIYF.

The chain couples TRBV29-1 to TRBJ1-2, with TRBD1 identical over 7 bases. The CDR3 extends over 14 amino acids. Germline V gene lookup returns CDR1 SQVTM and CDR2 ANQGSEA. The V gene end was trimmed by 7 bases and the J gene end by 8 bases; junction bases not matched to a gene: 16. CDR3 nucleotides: TGCAGCGCCGCCGTGACAGGGAAGGGAGAGGGCTACACCTTC. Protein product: CSAAVTGKGEGYTF. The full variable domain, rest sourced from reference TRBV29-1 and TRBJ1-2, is SAVISQKPSRDICQRGTSLTIQCQVDSQVTMMFWYRQQPGQSLTLIATANQGSEATYESGFVIDKFPISRPNLTFSTLTVSNMSPEDSSIYLCSAAVTGKGEGYTFGSGTRLTVV.

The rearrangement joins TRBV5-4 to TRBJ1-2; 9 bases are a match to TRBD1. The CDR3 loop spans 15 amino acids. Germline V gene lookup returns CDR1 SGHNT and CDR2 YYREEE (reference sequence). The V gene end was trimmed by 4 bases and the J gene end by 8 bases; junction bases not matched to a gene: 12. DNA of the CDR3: TGTGCCAGCAGCCCCTTAACAGGGGGCGCCAGGGGCTACACCTTC. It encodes CASSPLTGGARGYTF.

The CDR3 bases are TGTGCCAGCAGGGCGGACAGGGGGCAGGATTCACCCCTCCACTTT. It yields the protein CASRADRGQDSPLHF. The gene calls are TRBV9 and TRBJ1-6; 11 bases are shared with TRBD1. The CDR3 loop spans 15 amino acids. V trimming: 5 bases; J trimming: 8 bases; junction bases outside the gene matches: 6. The V gene's germline CDR1 is SGDLS and CDR2 YYNGEE.

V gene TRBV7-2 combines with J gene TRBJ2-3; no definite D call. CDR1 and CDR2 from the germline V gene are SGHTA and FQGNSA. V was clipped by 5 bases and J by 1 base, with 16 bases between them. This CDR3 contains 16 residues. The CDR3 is CASSPYLRWGTDTQYF. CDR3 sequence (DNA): TGTGCCAGCAGCCCCTACCTCAGGTGGGGCACAGATACGCAGTATTTT.

The CDR3 nucleotides read TGTGCCAGCAGCTCAGGACTAGCGGGAGCGTGGGAGCAGTACTTC. Translating gives CASSSGLAGAWEQYF. The V call is TRBV7-6, the J call TRBJ2-7; the match to TRBD2 covers 13 bases. The ends lost 4 bases at V and 7 bases at J; junction bases unmatched: 7. Germline CDR1 and CDR2: SGHVS and FNYEAQ. This CDR3 is 15 amino acids long.

The CDR3 coding sequence is TGTGCCAGCACCCTTAGTCCGGATCGGTACACTGAAGCTTTCTTT. Translating gives CASTLSPDRYTEAFF. The chain is built from TRBV27 and TRBJ1-1, with no clear D. From germline, CDR1 is MNHEY and CDR2 SMNVEV (reference sequence). The CDR3 has 15 residues. Trimming stripped 7 bases from V and 3 bases from J, with 18 bases between.

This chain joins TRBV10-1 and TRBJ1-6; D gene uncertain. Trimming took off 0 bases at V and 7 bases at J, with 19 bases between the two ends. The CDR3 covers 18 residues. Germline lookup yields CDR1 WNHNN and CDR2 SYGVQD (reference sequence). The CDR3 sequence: CASSESLRTRPTNSPLHF. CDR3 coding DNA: TGCGCCAGCAGTGAGTCATTGCGGACGCGCCCTACCAATTCACCCCTCCACTTT.

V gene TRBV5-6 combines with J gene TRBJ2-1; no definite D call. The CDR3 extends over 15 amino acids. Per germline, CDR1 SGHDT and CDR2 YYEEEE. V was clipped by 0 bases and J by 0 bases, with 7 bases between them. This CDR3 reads CASSLGARSYNEQFF. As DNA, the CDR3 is TGTGCCAGCAGCTTGGGGGCGCGCTCCTACAATGAGCAGTTCTTC.

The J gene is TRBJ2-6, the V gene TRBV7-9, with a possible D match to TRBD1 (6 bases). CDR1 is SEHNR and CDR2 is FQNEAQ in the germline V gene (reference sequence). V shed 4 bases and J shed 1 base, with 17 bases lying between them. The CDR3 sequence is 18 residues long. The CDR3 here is CASSSTQGLASGANVLTF. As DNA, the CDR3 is TGTGCCAGCAGCTCCACACAGGGTTTGGCATCTGGGGCCAACGTCCTGACTTTC.

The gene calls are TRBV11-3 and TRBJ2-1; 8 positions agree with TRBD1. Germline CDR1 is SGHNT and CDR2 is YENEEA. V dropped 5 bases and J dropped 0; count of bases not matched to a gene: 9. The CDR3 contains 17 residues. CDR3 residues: CASSSQTGVSSYNEQFF. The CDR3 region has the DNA TGTGCCAGCAGCAGTCAGACAGGGGTCAGCTCCTACAATGAGCAGTTCTTC.

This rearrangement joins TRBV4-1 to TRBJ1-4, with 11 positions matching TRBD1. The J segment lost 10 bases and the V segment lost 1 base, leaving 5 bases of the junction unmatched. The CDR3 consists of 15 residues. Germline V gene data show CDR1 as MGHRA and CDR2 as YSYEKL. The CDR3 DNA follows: TGCGCCAGCAGCCAAGTGGGGACAGGGGGGGTAAAACTGTTTTTT. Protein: CASSQVGTGGVKLFF.

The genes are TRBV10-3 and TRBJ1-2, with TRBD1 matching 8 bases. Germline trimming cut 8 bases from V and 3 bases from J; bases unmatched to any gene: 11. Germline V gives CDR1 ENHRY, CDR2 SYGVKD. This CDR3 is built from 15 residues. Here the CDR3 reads CAILKDRGVDYGYTF. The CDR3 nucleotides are TGTGCCATCCTAAAAGACAGGGGCGTCGACTATGGCTACACCTTC.

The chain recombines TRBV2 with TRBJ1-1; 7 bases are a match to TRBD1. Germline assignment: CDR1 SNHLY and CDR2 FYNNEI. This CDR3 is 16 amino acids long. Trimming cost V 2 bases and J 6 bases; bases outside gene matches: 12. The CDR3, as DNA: TGTGCCAGCAGTGAATCTCCCCAGGGGGGCTTCTCTGAAGCTTTCTTT. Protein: CASSESPQGGFSEAFF.

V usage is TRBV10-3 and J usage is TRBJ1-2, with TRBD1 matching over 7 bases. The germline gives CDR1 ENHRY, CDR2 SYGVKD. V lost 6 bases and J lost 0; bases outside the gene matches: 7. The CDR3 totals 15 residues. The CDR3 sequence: CAISRDRAPNYGYTF. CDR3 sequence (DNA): TGTGCCATCAGCAGGGACAGAGCCCCTAACTATGGCTACACCTTC.

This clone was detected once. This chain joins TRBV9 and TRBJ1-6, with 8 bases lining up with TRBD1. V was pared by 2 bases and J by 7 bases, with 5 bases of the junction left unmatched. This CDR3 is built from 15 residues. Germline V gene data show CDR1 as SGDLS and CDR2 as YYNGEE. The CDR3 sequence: CASSVQQGENSPLHF. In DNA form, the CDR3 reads TGTGCCAGCAGCGTGCAACAGGGGGAGAATTCACCCCTCCACTTT.

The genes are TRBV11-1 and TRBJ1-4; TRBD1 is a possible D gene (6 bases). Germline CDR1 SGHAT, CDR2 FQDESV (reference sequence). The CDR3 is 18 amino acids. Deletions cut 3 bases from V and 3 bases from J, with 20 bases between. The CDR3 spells CASSFGYRSGAANEKLFF. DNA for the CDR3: TGTGCCAGCAGCTTTGGGTATCGTTCGGGGGCGGCTAATGAAAAACTGTTTTTT.

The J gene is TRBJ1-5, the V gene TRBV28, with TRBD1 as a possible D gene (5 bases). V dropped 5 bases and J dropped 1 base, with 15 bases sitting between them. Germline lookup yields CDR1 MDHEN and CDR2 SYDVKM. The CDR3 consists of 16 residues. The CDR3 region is CASSRPPTASNQPQHF. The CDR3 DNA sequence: TGTGCCAGCAGTCGACCGCCGACAGCCAGCAATCAGCCCCAGCATTTT.

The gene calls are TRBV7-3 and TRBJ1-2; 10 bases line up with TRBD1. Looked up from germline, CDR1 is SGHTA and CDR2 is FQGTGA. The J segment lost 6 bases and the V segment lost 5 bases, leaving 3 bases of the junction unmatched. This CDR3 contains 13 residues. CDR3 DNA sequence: TGTGCCAGCAGCCGCGGGACAGGGGATGGCTACACCTTC. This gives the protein CASSRGTGDGYTF.

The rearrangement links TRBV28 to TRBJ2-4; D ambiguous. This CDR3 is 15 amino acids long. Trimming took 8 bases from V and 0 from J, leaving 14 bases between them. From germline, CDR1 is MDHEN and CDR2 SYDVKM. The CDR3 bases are TGTGCCAGCTGGGGAACCCAATTAGCCAAAAACATTCAGTACTTC. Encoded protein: CASWGTQLAKNIQYF.

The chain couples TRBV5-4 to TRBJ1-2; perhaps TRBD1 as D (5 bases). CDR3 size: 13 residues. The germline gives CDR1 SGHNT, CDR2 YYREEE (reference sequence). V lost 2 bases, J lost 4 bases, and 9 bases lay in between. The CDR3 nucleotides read TGTGCCAGCAGCTTTCCAGGGACCTATGGCTACACCTTC. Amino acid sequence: CASSFPGTYGYTF.

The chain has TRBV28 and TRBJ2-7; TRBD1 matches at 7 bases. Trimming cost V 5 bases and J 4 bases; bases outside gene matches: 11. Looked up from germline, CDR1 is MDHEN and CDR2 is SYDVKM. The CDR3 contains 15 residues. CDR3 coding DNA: TGTGCCAGCAGTGTTGGGACAGCCATTGGTTACGAGCAGTACTTC. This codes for CASSVGTAIGYEQYF.

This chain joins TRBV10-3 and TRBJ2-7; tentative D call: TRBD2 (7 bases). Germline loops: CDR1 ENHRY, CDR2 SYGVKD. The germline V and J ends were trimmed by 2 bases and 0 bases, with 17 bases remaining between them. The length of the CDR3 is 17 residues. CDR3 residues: CAISEGRGPSSSYEQYV. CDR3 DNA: TGTGCCATCAGTGAGGGGCGGGGGCCATCGAGCTCCTACGAGCAGTACGTC.